This T cell receptor beta chain was sequenced during a study of T cell repertoires in ileal Crohn's disease. CDR3 length equals 15 residues. The J segment lost 1 base and the V segment lost 6 bases, leaving 7 bases of the junction unmatched. CDR1 is WSHSY, CDR2 SAAADI, per germline. Assay: immunoSEQ multiplex PCR; the TCRdb copy retains only in-frame clones and omits some. Here the sample spans roughly 15,000 clones, roughly three quarters being singletons. Time point of the sample: inflamed ileum from the surgical specimen. This clone turned up a few times. The sequence came from an adult with Crohn's disease. The V call is TRBV10-2, the J call TRBJ2-3; 7 positions agree with TRBD1. The sequenced sample was ileal tissue. CDR3 protein: CASRARGQGTDTQYF. Written as DNA, the CDR3 is TGCGCCAGCAGGGCAAGGGGGCAGGGCACAGATACGCAGTATTTT.